Sequencing of this T cell receptor (beta chain) was carried out in a study of OX40 agonist ivuxolimab in advanced cancers. The overall study: Ivuxolimab, which is an agonistic anti-OX40 (CD134) antibody, was administered to the patients. The study enrolled dose-escalation patients with hepatocellular carcinoma, melanoma, renal cell or head and neck cancer.

Looked up from germline, CDR1 is SEHNR and CDR2 is FQNEAQ (reference sequence). This CDR3 comprises 13 residues. With 5 bases removed from V and 4 bases from J, the gap between germline ends came to 12 bases. Method: immunoSEQ multiplex PCR; TCRdb's copy keeps in-frame clones and lacks some. In the table there are some 30,000 clones, roughly 80% of which are singletons. The sample holds one count of this clone. The rearrangement joins TRBV7-9 to TRBJ2-7, with D possibly TRBD1 on 6 matching bases. The receptor's source is an adult with an advanced solid tumor such as melanoma, head and neck, liver or kidney cancer. The material was CD4+ or CD8+ T cells sorted from blood, obtained in a trial of the OX40 agonist ivuxolimab. The CDR3 region is CASSRPQGYEQYF. CDR3 sequence (DNA): TGTGCCAGCAGCCGACCACAGGGTTACGAGCAGTACTTC.